This TCR beta chain was captured in a study of beta chain features in type 1 diabetes. Whole-study context: No patient-donor differences in age, gender, total cells or subset yield. Study-level points and caveats: Cells with high TCR expression could be over-represented by cDNA sequencing. Patients with type 1 diabetes showed fewer VDJ junction insertions and more deletions. Among patients with Type 1 diabetes, TCRB CDR3s were moderately but significantly shorter in every one of the four CD4+ subsets.

This clone has just a few counts. Its antigen is as yet unknown. The CDR3 is made up of 13 amino acids. With V trimmed by 1 base and J by 4 bases, 0 bases remained unmatched. CDR1 and CDR2 (germline): LNHDA, SQIVND (reference sequence). Expressed TCRB transcripts got sequenced, as all isolated RNA was reverse transcribed. It was found that naive, central memory and regulatory T cell samples averaged approximately 3.9 million reads. TCRdb's table, derived via immunoSEQ multiplex PCR, lists solely in-frame clones and lacks some. The sample carries a few hundred thousand clones, 8.5% to 10% recorded once.

What was sequenced was central memory CD4+ T cells from blood. This sequence joins TRBV19 and TRBJ2-7; 8 nucleotides match TRBD2. The origin of this receptor is a man aged 30-40 years with type 1 diabetes. The CDR3 sequence: CASSIAGGYEQYF. In nucleotides, the CDR3 is TGTGCCAGTAGTATAGCGGGAGGGTACGAGCAGTACTTC.